Listed below are T cell receptor beta chains from one sample, sequenced in a study of T cells in Graves' hyperthyroidism and ophthalmopathy. Each CDR3 protein gets one entry after TCRdb re-called the multiplex PCR reads with MiXCR. The profile shows about 570,000 distinct CDR3 sequences, 46% of them singletons. What was sequenced was peripheral blood or thyroid tissue (not recorded which). Receptors were obtained from an adult woman with Graves' disease, either hyperthyroidism or ophthalmopathy (not recorded which). Both conserved end residues are trimmed from each CDR3. Fields, in order: J gene, V gene, CDR3 length, CDR3 protein.

>TRBJ2-2|TRBV7-9|11
ASRFFSTGELF
>TRBJ2-7|TRBV7-9|9
ANSSSYEQY
>TRBJ2-5|TRBV9|13
ASSLNGIPQETQY
>TRBJ1-1|TRBV25-1|16
ASSASDSPSNRVTEAF
>TRBJ2-5|TRBV6-5|14
ASRILAGGNQETQY
>TRBJ2-5|TRBV6-4|9
AGHSVKTQY
>TRBJ1-6|TRBV2|9
ASSEAPPLH
>TRBJ2-7|TRBV7-3|13
ASSLSGGAVNEQY
>TRBJ1-2|TRBV7-9|11
ASSKRQGGGYT
>TRBJ1-1|TRBV10-3|10
AISGWNTEAF
>TRBJ2-1|TRBV15|12
ATSRIAGGNEQF
>TRBJ2-5|TRBV7-9|12
ASSPPRREETQY
>TRBJ1-4|TRBV5-6|12
ASSLGQRGEKLF
>TRBJ2-2|TRBV7-9|14
ASSLGTGGVTGELF